This TCR beta chain was observed in a study of OX40 agonist ivuxolimab in advanced cancers. For the study at large: In this trial design, patients received ivuxolimab intravenously at 0.01 to 10 mg/kg every 2 weeks. Overall study findings and caveats: With doses of 0.1 to 3.0 mg/kg, CD4+ and CD8+ blood T cells had undergone clonal expansion by week 6.

TCRdb's copy holds only in-frame clones and misses some; the assay was immunoSEQ multiplex PCR. Of 100,000 or so clones in the sample, under 85% were seen once. Comments on this clone: Antigen: not known. At one end the junction does not follow the germline gene, possibly because of a read error.

Germline CDR1 is MNHNS and CDR2 is SASEGT. The CDR3 is 11 amino acids. The material sequenced was CD4+ or CD8+ T cells sorted from blood, taken in a trial of the OX40 agonist ivuxolimab. This rearrangement joins TRBV6-1 to TRBJ2-5; TRBD1 might be the D (5 bases). The receptor was isolated from an adult with an advanced solid tumor such as melanoma, head and neck, liver or kidney cancer. The CDR3 region has the DNA TGCGCCGCCCGCAGGGAAGAGACCCAGTACTTC. It specifies CAARREETQYF.